Listed below are T cell receptor beta chains from one sample, sequenced in a study of Graves' ophthalmopathy and Graves' hyperthyroidism. TCRdb recomputed calls from the multiplex PCR reads with MiXCR, one row per CDR3 protein. Of around 1,200,000 distinct CDR3 sequences listed, about 36% are singletons. Material for sequencing was peripheral blood or thyroid tissue (not recorded which). The receptor set was obtained from an adult man with Graves' hyperthyroidism. Each CDR3 is given with its conserved first and last residue. The D gene is left open where the match is weak. Expanded clones get a size class; other rows say once, few or many, or leave the size out.

clone_size: .
j_call: TRBJ1-5
d_call: .
cdr3_length: 15
v_call: TRBV12-3/TRBV12-4
cdr3_aa: CASSRTRANNQPQHF
cdr3_nt: TGTGCCAGCAGTAGGACAAGGGCGAACAATCAGCCCCAGCATTTT

clone_size: .
j_call: TRBJ1-2
d_call: .
cdr3_length: 15
v_call: TRBV9
cdr3_aa: CASSGDWDEKDGYTF
cdr3_nt: TGTGCCAGCAGCGGGGATTGGGATGAAAAGGATGGCTACACCTTC

clone_size: .
j_call: TRBJ1-5
d_call: .
cdr3_length: 14
v_call: TRBV5-1
cdr3_aa: CASSLRGGGYSQHF
cdr3_nt: TGCGCCAGCAGCTTAAGAGGGGGGGGCTACTCCCAGCATTTT

clone_size: .
j_call: TRBJ1-4
d_call: .
cdr3_length: 16
v_call: TRBV10-3
cdr3_aa: CAISFSPDSSGPVGFF
cdr3_nt: TGTGCCATCAGTTTTTCTCCAGACAGTTCCGGGCCAGTAGGTTTTTTT

clone_size: few
j_call: TRBJ1-6
d_call: .
cdr3_length: 16
v_call: TRBV5-1
cdr3_aa: CASSLEGRRENSPLHF
cdr3_nt: TGCGCCAGCAGCTTGGAGGGGAGGCGGGAAAATTCACCCCTCCACTTT

clone_size: many
j_call: TRBJ1-5
d_call: .
cdr3_length: 13
v_call: TRBV4-3
cdr3_aa: CASSQDLGQPQHF
cdr3_nt: TGTGCCAGCAGCCAAGATCTAGGTCAGCCCCAGCATTTT

clone_size: many
j_call: TRBJ1-5
d_call: .
cdr3_length: 16
v_call: TRBV2
cdr3_aa: CASSDIMAGANQPQHF
cdr3_nt: TGTGCCAGCAGTGACATTATGGCAGGTGCTAATCAGCCCCAGCATTTT

clone_size: .
j_call: TRBJ2-7
d_call: TRBD2
cdr3_length: 16
v_call: TRBV7-2
cdr3_aa: CASCRTSGSPTYEQYF
cdr3_nt: TGTGCCAGCTGTCGGACTAGCGGGAGCCCCACCTACGAGCAGTACTTC

clone_size: many
j_call: TRBJ1-2
d_call: .
cdr3_length: 13
v_call: TRBV7-9
cdr3_aa: CASSLVHSYGYTF
cdr3_nt: TGTGCCAGCAGCCTAGTCCATTCCTATGGCTACACCTTC

clone_size: many
j_call: TRBJ1-1
d_call: .
cdr3_length: 13
v_call: TRBV20-1
cdr3_aa: CSAKGFRDTEAFF
cdr3_nt: TGCAGTGCTAAAGGTTTTCGGGACACTGAAGCTTTCTTT

clone_size: .
j_call: TRBJ1-4
d_call: .
cdr3_length: 13
v_call: TRBV2
cdr3_aa: CASSVWGNEKLFF
cdr3_nt: TGTGCCAGCAGTGTTTGGGGAAATGAAAAACTGTTTTTT

clone_size: many
j_call: TRBJ1-1
d_call: TRBD1
cdr3_length: 15
v_call: TRBV6-6
cdr3_aa: CASRRTGDQDTEAFF
cdr3_nt: TGTGCCAGCAGACGCACAGGGGATCAAGACACTGAAGCTTTCTTT

clone_size: many
j_call: TRBJ1-1
d_call: .
cdr3_length: 13
v_call: TRBV20-1
cdr3_aa: CSASLALNTEAFF
cdr3_nt: TGCAGTGCTAGTTTGGCGTTGAACACTGAAGCTTTCTTT